The rows below give T cell receptor beta chains drawn from one sample of a study of spatial heterogeneity in lung cancer. TCRdb redid the calling of the 5' RACE reads with MiXCR, one entry per CDR3 protein. This repertoire shows about 61,000 distinct CDR3 sequences, roughly 6.4% found once; its top ten account for roughly 14%. The sample was PBMCs, taken at surgery. These receptors all come from a female donor with early-stage non-small cell lung cancer. CDR3s include the opening cysteine and the closing phenylalanine or tryptophan. Each record gives: J gene, D gene, clone size, V gene, CDR3 DNA, CDR3 protein. A D gene is named only where the DNA matches it firmly. Clone size appears in some rows only: once, few, many, or a class for an expanded clone.

j_call: TRBJ1-1; d_call: NA; clone_size: many; v_call: TRBV29-1; cdr3_nt: TGCAGCAGTGACCCGGGCTACAACACTGAAGCTTTCTTT; cdr3_aa: CSSDPGYNTEAFF
j_call: TRBJ1-5; d_call: TRBD1; clone_size: many; v_call: TRBV7-9; cdr3_nt: TGTGCCAGCAGCTTCGTAGTTGGGACAGAAGGCAATCAGCCCCAGCATTTT; cdr3_aa: CASSFVVGTEGNQPQHF
j_call: TRBJ1-5; d_call: NA; clone_size: many; v_call: TRBV6-6; cdr3_nt: TGTGCCAGCAGTTACCCGTCAGATCAGCCCCAGCATTTT; cdr3_aa: CASSYPSDQPQHF
j_call: TRBJ1-4; d_call: TRBD1; clone_size: many; v_call: TRBV6-5; cdr3_nt: TGTGCCAGCAGTTACTCAACTCCTCGGACAGGGGTTAATGAAAAACTGTTTTTT; cdr3_aa: CASSYSTPRTGVNEKLFF
j_call: TRBJ2-2; d_call: NA; clone_size: NA; v_call: TRBV5-1; cdr3_nt: TGCGCCAGCAGTTTGTATGGTTTGAACACCGGGGAGCTGTTTTTT; cdr3_aa: CASSLYGLNTGELFF
j_call: TRBJ1-1; d_call: NA; clone_size: few; v_call: TRBV6-2/TRBV6-3; cdr3_nt: TGTGCCAGCACTTTTGGGGCAGGGAACACTGAAGCTTTCTTT; cdr3_aa: CASTFGAGNTEAFF
j_call: TRBJ1-2; d_call: NA; clone_size: NA; v_call: TRBV18; cdr3_nt: TGTGCCAGCTCAGATCCAGGGAGCTATGGCTACACCTTC; cdr3_aa: CASSDPGSYGYTF
j_call: TRBJ1-2; d_call: NA; clone_size: few; v_call: TRBV18; cdr3_nt: TGTGCCAGCTCACCGGGACCGACTAACTATGGCTACACCTTC; cdr3_aa: CASSPGPTNYGYTF
j_call: TRBJ1-5; d_call: NA; clone_size: many; v_call: TRBV6-5; cdr3_nt: TGTGCCAGCAGGTCCGACAGTAATCAGCCCCAGCATTTT; cdr3_aa: CASRSDSNQPQHF
j_call: TRBJ1-4; d_call: NA; clone_size: few; v_call: TRBV27; cdr3_nt: TGTGCCAGCAGATCCGATGCAGGGTTTAATGAAAAACTGTTTTTT; cdr3_aa: CASRSDAGFNEKLFF
j_call: TRBJ1-1; d_call: NA; clone_size: NA; v_call: TRBV5-1; cdr3_nt: TGCGCCAGCAGCTCATATCAGGTTCACACTGAAGCTTTCTTT; cdr3_aa: CASSSYQVHTEAFF
j_call: TRBJ2-3; d_call: TRBD2; clone_size: once; v_call: TRBV9; cdr3_nt: TGTGCCAGCAGCGTACGGGGGGAGCCCCCTAATACGCAGTATTTT; cdr3_aa: CASSVRGEPPNTQYF
j_call: TRBJ1-6; d_call: TRBD1; clone_size: few; v_call: TRBV2; cdr3_nt: TGTGCCAGCAGAAGGGGGCAGTTAAGTAATTCACCCCTCCACTTT; cdr3_aa: CASRRGQLSNSPLHF
j_call: TRBJ2-3; d_call: TRBD1; clone_size: many; v_call: TRBV20-1; cdr3_nt: TGCAGTGCTACGAGGGGACAGGGGGCGAGAGATACGCAGTATTTT; cdr3_aa: CSATRGQGARDTQYF
j_call: TRBJ2-1; d_call: NA; clone_size: few; v_call: TRBV12-3/TRBV12-4; cdr3_nt: TGTGCCAGCAGTTTACGCAGGGGGGGGAACAATGAGCAGTTCTTC; cdr3_aa: CASSLRRGGNNEQFF
j_call: TRBJ2-1; d_call: NA; clone_size: many; v_call: TRBV7-2; cdr3_nt: TGTGCCAGCAGCTCAAGACGGGAATTCCAGTTCTTC; cdr3_aa: CASSSRREFQFF
j_call: TRBJ1-1; d_call: NA; clone_size: many; v_call: TRBV7-2; cdr3_nt: TGTGCCAGCAGCCTAGATGGGGTGAGCACTGAAGCTTTCTTT; cdr3_aa: CASSLDGVSTEAFF
j_call: TRBJ1-1; d_call: NA; clone_size: few; v_call: TRBV5-5; cdr3_nt: TGTGCCAGCAGCTTGGTAGCGGAAGCTTTCTTT; cdr3_aa: CASSLVAEAFF
j_call: TRBJ1-4; d_call: TRBD1; clone_size: few; v_call: TRBV11-2; cdr3_nt: TGTGCCAGCAGCCGGGACAGGCCAAATGAAAAACTGTTTTTT; cdr3_aa: CASSRDRPNEKLFF
j_call: TRBJ1-4; d_call: NA; clone_size: NA; v_call: TRBV3-1; cdr3_nt: TGTGCCAGCAGCCAAGATAGGGGCGAGACTGAAAAACTGTTTTTT; cdr3_aa: CASSQDRGETEKLFF
j_call: TRBJ2-2; d_call: NA; clone_size: NA; v_call: TRBV6-4; cdr3_nt: TGTGCCAGCAGTGGGCAGGAGAACACCGGGGAGCTGTTTTTT; cdr3_aa: CASSGQENTGELFF
j_call: TRBJ2-5; d_call: NA; clone_size: many; v_call: TRBV25-1; cdr3_nt: TGTGCCAGCATTACAGGGGAGGAAGAGACCCAGTACTTC; cdr3_aa: CASITGEEETQYF
j_call: TRBJ2-2; d_call: NA; clone_size: many; v_call: TRBV29-1; cdr3_nt: TGCAGCGTTGGCGAAGGAAACACCGGGGAGCTGTTTTTT; cdr3_aa: CSVGEGNTGELFF
j_call: TRBJ1-1; d_call: NA; clone_size: NA; v_call: TRBV4-1; cdr3_nt: TGCGCCAGCAGCCAACTAACAGCAGGGGATAACACTGAAGCTTTCTTT; cdr3_aa: CASSQLTAGDNTEAFF
j_call: TRBJ2-7; d_call: TRBD1; clone_size: NA; v_call: TRBV12-3/TRBV12-4; cdr3_nt: TGTGCCAGCAGTTTAATCCCCGCACAGGGGGCAGGGGAGCAGTACTTC; cdr3_aa: CASSLIPAQGAGEQYF
j_call: TRBJ1-2; d_call: TRBD1; clone_size: NA; v_call: TRBV5-4; cdr3_nt: TGTGCCAGCAGCTTGCCGGGACAGGCATCCTATGGCTACACCTTC; cdr3_aa: CASSLPGQASYGYTF
j_call: TRBJ1-1; d_call: TRBD1; clone_size: many; v_call: TRBV5-1; cdr3_nt: TGCGCCAGCCGAGGGGGCGTTTGGGACACTGAAGCTTTCTTT; cdr3_aa: CASRGGVWDTEAFF
j_call: TRBJ2-3; d_call: TRBD2; clone_size: many; v_call: TRBV7-9; cdr3_nt: TGTGCCAGCAGCTTCACTAGCGGCCTCACAGATACGCAGTATTTT; cdr3_aa: CASSFTSGLTDTQYF
j_call: TRBJ2-3; d_call: TRBD1; clone_size: few; v_call: TRBV29-1; cdr3_nt: TGCAGCGTCCGGACAGGGGGAGAAGATACGCAGTATTTT; cdr3_aa: CSVRTGGEDTQYF
j_call: TRBJ1-1; d_call: NA; clone_size: many; v_call: TRBV5-1; cdr3_nt: TGCGCCAGCAGCTTCTCGGCCGAACGACACACTGAAGCTTTCTTT; cdr3_aa: CASSFSAERHTEAFF
j_call: TRBJ2-2; d_call: TRBD2; clone_size: few; v_call: TRBV19; cdr3_nt: TGTGCCAGTAGCATTCCGCCCGGAGCTAGCGGGAGAGGCGGGGAGCTGTTTTTT; cdr3_aa: CASSIPPGASGRGGELFF
j_call: TRBJ2-3; d_call: NA; clone_size: NA; v_call: TRBV7-3; cdr3_nt: TGTGCCAGCAGCGAAAGTGTGCTGCCAGATACGCAGTATTTT; cdr3_aa: CASSESVLPDTQYF
j_call: TRBJ2-6; d_call: NA; clone_size: many; v_call: TRBV12-3/TRBV12-4; cdr3_nt: TGTGCCAGCAGTCCCGAGTCATGGGCTGGGGCCAACGTCCTGACTTTC; cdr3_aa: CASSPESWAGANVLTF
j_call: TRBJ2-2; d_call: NA; clone_size: many; v_call: TRBV3-1; cdr3_nt: TGTGCCAGCAGCCAAGAGGTGGGCGGAGGCGGGGAGCTGTTTTTT; cdr3_aa: CASSQEVGGGGELFF
j_call: TRBJ1-1; d_call: NA; clone_size: medium-sized; v_call: TRBV9; cdr3_nt: TGTGCCAGCACCCCCTTTGATGAGGGCACTGAAGCTTTCTTT; cdr3_aa: CASTPFDEGTEAFF
j_call: TRBJ2-5; d_call: TRBD2; clone_size: many; v_call: TRBV12-3/TRBV12-4; cdr3_nt: TGTGCCAGCAGTTATAGCGGGGGGCGGGAGACCCAGTACTTC; cdr3_aa: CASSYSGGRETQYF
j_call: TRBJ2-5; d_call: NA; clone_size: few; v_call: TRBV7-9; cdr3_nt: TGTGCCAGCAGCTTACGATCAGAAGCAGAGACCCAGTACTTC; cdr3_aa: CASSLRSEAETQYF
j_call: TRBJ1-2; d_call: TRBD1; clone_size: many; v_call: TRBV7-9; cdr3_nt: TGTGCCAGCAGCTTAGGGAGAATGGGACAGCCCCCTAACTATGGCTACACCTTC; cdr3_aa: CASSLGRMGQPPNYGYTF
j_call: TRBJ1-2; d_call: TRBD1; clone_size: many; v_call: TRBV5-1; cdr3_nt: TGCGCCAGCAGCTTTCTTACAGGGGATCACTATGGCTACACCTTC; cdr3_aa: CASSFLTGDHYGYTF
j_call: TRBJ2-2; d_call: NA; clone_size: many; v_call: TRBV7-2; cdr3_nt: TGTGCCAGCAGCTTACCTACGCGCACCGGGGAGCTGTTTTTT; cdr3_aa: CASSLPTRTGELFF